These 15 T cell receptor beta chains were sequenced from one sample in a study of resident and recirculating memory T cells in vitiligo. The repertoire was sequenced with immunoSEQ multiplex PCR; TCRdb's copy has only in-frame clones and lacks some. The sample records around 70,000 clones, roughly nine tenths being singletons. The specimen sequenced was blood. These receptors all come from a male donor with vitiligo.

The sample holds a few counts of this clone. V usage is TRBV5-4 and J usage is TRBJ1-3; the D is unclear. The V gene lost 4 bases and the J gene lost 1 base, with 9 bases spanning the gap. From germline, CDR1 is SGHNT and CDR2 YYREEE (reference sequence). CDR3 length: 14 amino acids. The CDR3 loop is CASSAKDSGNTIYF. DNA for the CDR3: TGTGCCAGCAGCGCGAAAGATTCTGGAAACACCATATATTTT.

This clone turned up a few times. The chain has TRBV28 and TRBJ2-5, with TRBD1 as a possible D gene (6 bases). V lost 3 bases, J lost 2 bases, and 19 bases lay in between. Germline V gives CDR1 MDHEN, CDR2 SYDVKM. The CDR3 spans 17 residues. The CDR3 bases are TGTGCCAGCAGTTTGATGGAGTTGGACAGACTACAAGAGACCCAGTACTTC. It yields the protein CASSLMELDRLQETQYF.

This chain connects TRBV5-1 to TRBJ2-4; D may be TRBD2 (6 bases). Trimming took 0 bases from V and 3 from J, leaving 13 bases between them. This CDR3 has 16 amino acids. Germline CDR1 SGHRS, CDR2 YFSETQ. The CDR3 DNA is TGCGCCAGCAGCTTGGCCGAGGGAGGCGGCAAAAACATTCAGTACTTC. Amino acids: CASSLAEGGGKNIQYF.

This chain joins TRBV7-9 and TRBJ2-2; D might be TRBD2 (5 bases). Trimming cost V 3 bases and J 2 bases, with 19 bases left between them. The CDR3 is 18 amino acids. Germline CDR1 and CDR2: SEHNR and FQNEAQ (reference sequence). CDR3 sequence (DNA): TGTGCCAGCAGCTTCACCGGCAGAGTTGACTACAACACCGGGGAGCTGTTTTTT. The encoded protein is CASSFTGRVDYNTGELFF.

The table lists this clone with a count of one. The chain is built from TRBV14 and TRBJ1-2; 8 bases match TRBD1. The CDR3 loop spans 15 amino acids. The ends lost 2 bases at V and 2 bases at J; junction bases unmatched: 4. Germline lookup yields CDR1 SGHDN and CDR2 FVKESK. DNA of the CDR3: TGTGCCAGCAGCCAACTAGGACAGGGCAACTATGGCTACACCTTC. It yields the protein CASSQLGQGNYGYTF.

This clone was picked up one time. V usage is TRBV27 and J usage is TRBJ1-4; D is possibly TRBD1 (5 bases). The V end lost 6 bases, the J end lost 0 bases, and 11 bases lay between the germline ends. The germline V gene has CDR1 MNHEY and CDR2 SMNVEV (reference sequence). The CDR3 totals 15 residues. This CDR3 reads CASRGPSTTNEKLFF. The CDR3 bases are TGTGCCAGCAGGGGGCCGTCCACAACTAATGAAAAACTGTTTTTT. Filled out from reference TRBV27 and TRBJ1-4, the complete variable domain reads EAQVTQNPRYLITVTGKKLTVTCSQNMNHEYMSWYRQDPGLGLRQIYYSMNVEVTDKGDVPEGYKVSRKEKRNFPLILESPSPNQTSLYFCASRGPSTTNEKLFFGSGTQLSVL.

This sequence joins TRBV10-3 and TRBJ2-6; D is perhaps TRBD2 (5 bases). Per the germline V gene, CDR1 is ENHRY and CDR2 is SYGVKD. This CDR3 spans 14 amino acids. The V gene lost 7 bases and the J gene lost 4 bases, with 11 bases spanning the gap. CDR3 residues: CAINPGLGANVLTF. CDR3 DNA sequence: TGTGCCATCAATCCGGGGTTGGGGGCCAACGTCCTGACTTTC.

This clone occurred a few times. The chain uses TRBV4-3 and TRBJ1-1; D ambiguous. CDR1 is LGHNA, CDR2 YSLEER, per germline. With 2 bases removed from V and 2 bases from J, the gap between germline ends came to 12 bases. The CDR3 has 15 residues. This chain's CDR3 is CASSQMTRINTEAFF. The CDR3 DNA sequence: TGCGCCAGCAGCCAAATGACAAGGATAAACACTGAAGCTTTCTTT.

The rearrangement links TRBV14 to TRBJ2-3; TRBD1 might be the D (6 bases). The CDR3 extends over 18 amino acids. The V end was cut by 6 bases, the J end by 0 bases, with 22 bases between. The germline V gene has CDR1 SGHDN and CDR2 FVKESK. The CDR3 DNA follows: TGTGCCAGCAGTAACGGACGGTATAAGGGGGTCAGCACAGATACGCAGTATTTT. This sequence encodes CASSNGRYKGVSTDTQYF.

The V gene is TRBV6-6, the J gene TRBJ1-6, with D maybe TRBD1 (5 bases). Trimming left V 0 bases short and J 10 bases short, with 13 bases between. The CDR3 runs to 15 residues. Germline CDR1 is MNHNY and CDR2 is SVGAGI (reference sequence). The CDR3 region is CASSYSTQGRSPLHF. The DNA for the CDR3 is TGTGCCAGCAGTTACTCGACCCAGGGTCGATCACCCCTCCACTTT.

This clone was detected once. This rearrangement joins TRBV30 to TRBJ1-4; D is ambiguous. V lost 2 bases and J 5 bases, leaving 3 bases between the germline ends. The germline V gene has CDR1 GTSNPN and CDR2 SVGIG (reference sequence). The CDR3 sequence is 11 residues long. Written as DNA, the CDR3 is TGTGCCTGGAGTCGGAATGAAAAACTGTTTTTT. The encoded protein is CAWSRNEKLFF.

In DNA, the CDR3 is TGCGCCAGCAGCCAAGATTTTAGGGCAGGGAGGCTCGTAAAAACCAGCACAGATACGCAGTATTTT. Its protein is CASSQDFRAGRLVKTSTDTQYF. This chain links TRBV4-3 with TRBJ2-3, with D perhaps TRBD2 (6 bases). CDR1 LGHNA and CDR2 YSLEER come from the germline V gene. The CDR3 loop spans 22 amino acids. The V gene lost 0 bases and the J gene lost 0 bases, with 28 bases spanning the gap.

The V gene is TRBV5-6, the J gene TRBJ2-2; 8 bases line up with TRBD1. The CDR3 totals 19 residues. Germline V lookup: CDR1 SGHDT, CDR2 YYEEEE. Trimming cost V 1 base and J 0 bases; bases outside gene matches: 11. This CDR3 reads CASSLPRSDRVPNTGELFF. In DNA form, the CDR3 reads TGTGCCAGCAGCTTGCCTCGCTCGGACAGGGTACCGAACACCGGGGAGCTGTTTTTT.

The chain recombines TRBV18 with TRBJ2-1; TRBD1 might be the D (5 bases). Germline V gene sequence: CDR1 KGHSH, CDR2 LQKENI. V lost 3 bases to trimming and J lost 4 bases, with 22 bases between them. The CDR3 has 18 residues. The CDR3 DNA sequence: TGTGCCAGCTCACCCGAAAGGGGCGTAGGGGTGCCGTACAATGAGCAGTTCTTC. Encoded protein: CASSPERGVGVPYNEQFF.

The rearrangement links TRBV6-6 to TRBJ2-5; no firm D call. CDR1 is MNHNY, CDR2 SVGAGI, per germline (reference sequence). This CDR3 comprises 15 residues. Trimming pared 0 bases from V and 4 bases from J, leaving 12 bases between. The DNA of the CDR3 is TGTGCCAGCAGTTACTCGAACCGTGGCGGAGAGACCCAGTACTTC. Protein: CASSYSNRGGETQYF.